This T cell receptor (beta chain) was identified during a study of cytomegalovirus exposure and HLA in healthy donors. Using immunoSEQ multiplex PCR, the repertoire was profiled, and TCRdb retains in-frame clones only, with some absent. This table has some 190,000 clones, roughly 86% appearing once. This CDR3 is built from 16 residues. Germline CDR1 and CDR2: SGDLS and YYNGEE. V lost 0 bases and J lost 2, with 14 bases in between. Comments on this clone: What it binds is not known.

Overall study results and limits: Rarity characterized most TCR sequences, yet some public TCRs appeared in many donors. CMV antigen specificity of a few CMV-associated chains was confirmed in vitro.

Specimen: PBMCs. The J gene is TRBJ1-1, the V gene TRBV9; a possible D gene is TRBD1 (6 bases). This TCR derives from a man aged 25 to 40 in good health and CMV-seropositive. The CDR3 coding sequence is TGTGCCAGCAGCGTAGGTGCCGCAGGGGAAAACACTGAAGCTTTCTTT. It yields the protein CASSVGAAGENTEAFF.